The 24 T cell receptor beta chains reported below all come from one sample, sequenced in a study of CD8+CD57+ T cells in acquired aplastic anemia. Genomic DNA provided the template from which TCR beta VDJ and CDR3 profiles were obtained. TCRdb itself ran the reads through MiXCR, one entry per CDR3 protein. The sample has about 110,000 distinct CDR3 sequences, 50% to 65% seen once. The specimen was sorted CD4+, CD8+, or CD8+CD57+ T cells (not recorded which) from PBMCs. The receptors were gathered from a human donor in good health, serving as a control.

This chain joins TRBV19 and TRBJ1-2, with D possibly matching TRBD1 (5 bases). Germline loops: CDR1 LNHDA, CDR2 SQIVND (reference sequence). The CDR3 consists of 13 residues. Trimming took off 3 bases at V and 4 bases at J, with 9 bases between the two ends. The CDR3 bases are TGTGCCAGTAGTATCAAAGGGACCTATGGCTACACCTTC. Translating it yields CASSIKGTYGYTF.

The chain uses TRBV5-6 and TRBJ1-4; a weak D match, TRBD1 (6 bases). Trimming took 3 bases from V and 0 from J, leaving 9 bases between them. The CDR3 is 15 residues long. Germline values: CDR1 SGHDT, CDR2 YYEEEE. CDR3 sequence reads: CASSWRGTTNEKLFF. In DNA, the CDR3 is TGTGCCAGCAGCTGGAGGGGGACAACTAATGAAAAACTGTTTTTT.

The J gene is TRBJ2-1, the V gene TRBV9, with D hard to call. Germline CDR1 is SGDLS and CDR2 is YYNGEE. Trimming shortened V by 3 bases and J by 6 bases, and 10 bases separated the two germline ends. This CDR3 is built from 13 residues. This CDR3 is CASSGTGSNEQFF. As DNA, the CDR3 is TGTGCCAGCAGCGGGACGGGCTCCAATGAGCAGTTCTTC.

This chain joins TRBV10-3 and TRBJ1-5; tentative D call: TRBD1 (6 bases). CDR1 ENHRY and CDR2 SYGVKD come from the germline V gene. Deletions cut 7 bases from V and 4 bases from J, with 23 bases between. This CDR3 comprises 17 residues. CDR3 bases: TGTGCCATCAAGAAGGAACAGGGCCGCGTCTTGAATCAGCCCCAGCATTTT. This codes for CAIKKEQGRVLNQPQHF.

At least ten counts were recorded for this clonotype. The chain recombines TRBV7-6 with TRBJ2-7; 9 nucleotides line up with TRBD1. The CDR3 loop spans 13 amino acids. Germline-derived CDR1 and CDR2 are SGHVS and FNYEAQ. V dropped 3 bases and J dropped 7; count of bases not matched to a gene: 4. This chain's CDR3 is CASSFRTGVEQYF. The CDR3 DNA follows: TGTGCCAGCAGCTTTAGGACAGGGGTTGAGCAGTACTTC.

This clonotype appeared a single time. The rearrangement links TRBV5-3 to TRBJ2-7; perhaps D is TRBD1 or TRBD2 (5 bases each). TRBV5-3 is given ORF status, its function remaining uncertain. The CDR3 sequence is 14 residues long. V was clipped by 10 bases and J by 1 base, with 18 bases between them. The CDR3 spells CAGTGRGISYEQYF. CDR3 sequence (DNA): TGTGCCGGGACCGGACGTGGGATATCCTACGAGCAGTACTTC.

This clonotype occurred many times. Relative to the germline gene, one junction end is altered; a read error may explain this. Here the CDR3 reads CASSLTGSTDTQYF. CDR3 DNA sequence: TGTGCCAGCAGCCTAACAGGGAGCACAGATACGCAGTATTTT. The rearrangement links TRBV7-3 to TRBJ2-3, with D perhaps matching TRBD1 (6 bases). From germline, CDR1 is SGHTA and CDR2 FQGTGA. The CDR3 runs 14 residues. Variable domain in full (rest from reference TRBV7-3 and TRBJ2-3): GAGVSQTPSNKVTEKGKYVELRCDPISGHTALYWYRQSLGQGPEFLIYFQGTGAADDSGLPNDRFFAVRPEGSVSTLKIQRTERGDSAVYLCASSLTGSTDTQYFGPGTRLTVL.

The rearrangement links TRBV5-5 to TRBJ2-7; TRBD2 matches at 9 bases. Germline-derived CDR1 and CDR2 are SGHKS and YYEKEE (reference sequence). Trimming removed 1 base from V and 5 bases from J; junction bases left unmatched: 10. The CDR3 has 16 amino acids. This CDR3 is CASSLRGGAGSHEQYF. DNA of the CDR3: TGTGCCAGCAGCTTGCGCGGGGGGGCAGGGTCCCACGAGCAGTACTTC.

At least ten counts were recorded for this clonotype. The chain carries TRBV19 and TRBJ2-7; 7 nucleotides align to TRBD1. Losses at the gene ends were 5 bases for V and 6 bases for J; bases not matched to a gene: 10. The germline V gene has CDR1 LNHDA and CDR2 SQIVND (reference sequence). CDR3 size: 14 residues. CDR3 sequence reads: CASSFVQGTAEQYF. CDR3 bases: TGTGCCAGTAGTTTCGTACAGGGGACCGCCGAGCAGTACTTC.

The chain links TRBV11-2 to TRBJ2-3; D is tentatively TRBD1 or TRBD2 (5 bases each). Trimming removed 5 bases at V and 2 bases at J, with 17 bases between. CDR1 SGHAT and CDR2 FQNNGV come from the germline V gene. The CDR3 consists of 16 residues. CDR3 sequence: CASSAFPGPNTDTQYF. The CDR3 DNA reads as TGTGCCAGCAGCGCATTCCCGGGACCTAACACAGATACGCAGTATTTT.

This chain uses TRBV12-3 or TRBV12-4 with TRBJ1-2, with no clear D. The CDR3 length is 13 residues. V was trimmed by 0 bases and J by 7 bases, leaving 9 bases between them. DNA of the CDR3: TGTGCCAGCAGTTTAGCCGTCCGGTCTGGCTACACCTTC. This encodes CASSLAVRSGYTF.

The chain links TRBV19 to TRBJ2-7; 7 bases match TRBD2. Losses at the gene ends were 5 bases for V and 3 bases for J; bases not matched to a gene: 4. This CDR3 spans 13 amino acids. Per the germline V gene, CDR1 is LNHDA and CDR2 is SQIVND (reference sequence). The CDR3 region is CASSDSSGYEQYF. The CDR3 DNA is TGTGCCAGTAGTGATTCTAGCGGCTACGAGCAGTACTTC.

The chain is built from TRBV25-1 and TRBJ2-5; D may be TRBD1 (6 bases). This CDR3 is 13 amino acids long. Germline CDR1 reads MGHDK; CDR2 reads SYGVNS. Trimming left V 5 bases short and J 5 bases short, with 12 bases between. The CDR3 DNA sequence: TGTGCCAGCAGTCAAACAGGGCTGGAGACCCAGTACTTC. It is translated as CASSQTGLETQYF.

This rearrangement joins TRBV10-3 to TRBJ2-2; 7 bases match TRBD1. CDR3 length: 14 residues. The V gene's germline CDR1 is ENHRY and CDR2 SYGVKD. The V gene end was trimmed by 3 bases and the J gene end by 6 bases; junction bases not matched to a gene: 4. CDR3 sequence (DNA): TGTGCCATCAGTGAAACAGGGGAATCCGGGGAGCTGTTTTTT. Its translation: CAISETGESGELFF.

The CDR3 DNA sequence: TGTGCCACCAGCGGCCAGACTAGCGGGGGGGCGGAGACCCAGTACTTC. Translating gives CATSGQTSGGAETQYF. The J gene is TRBJ2-5, the V gene TRBV15; TRBD2 matches 14 bases. From germline, CDR1 is LNHNV and CDR2 YYDKDF (reference sequence). CDR3 length: 16 residues. With 5 bases clipped from V and 5 bases from J, the junction kept 7 bases outside the gene matches.

This clonotype was counted ten times or more. The chain carries TRBV27 and TRBJ2-7, with 8 bases that match TRBD1. The CDR3 sequence is 14 residues long. The V gene's germline CDR1 is MNHEY and CDR2 SMNVEV (reference sequence). V was pared by 6 bases and J by 2 bases, with 6 bases of the junction left unmatched. The CDR3, as DNA: TGTGCCAGCAGGTACGGACAGGGACCCTACGAGCAGTACTTC. Translated, it gives CASRYGQGPYEQYF.

This chain connects TRBV7-9 to TRBJ2-7, with D perhaps assigned TRBD1 or TRBD2 (5 bases each). The V end was cut by 8 bases, the J end by 5 bases, with 13 bases between. Germline values: CDR1 SEHNR, CDR2 FQNEAQ (reference sequence). CDR3 length: 12 amino acids. The DNA of the CDR3 is TGTGCCAGCCGGTACGGGGCCCACGAGCAGTACTTC. Translated: CASRYGAHEQYF.

The rearrangement joins TRBV9 to TRBJ1-6, with D uncertain. Trimming left V 0 bases short and J 7 bases short, with 11 bases between. The CDR3 contains 15 residues. The germline gives CDR1 SGDLS, CDR2 YYNGEE. The CDR3 is CASSVEKGGNSPLHF. For the CDR3, the DNA is TGTGCCAGCAGCGTAGAGAAGGGAGGAAATTCACCCCTCCACTTT.

This sequence joins TRBV6-1 and TRBJ1-4; the D gene is possibly TRBD1 (5 bases). The CDR3 sequence is 14 residues long. V lost 10 bases and J 5 bases, leaving 17 bases between the germline ends. Germline values: CDR1 MNHNS, CDR2 SASEGT. The CDR3 region has the DNA TGTGCCACCACGAGGGGAGGCGGGAATGAAAAACTGTTTTTT. Its protein is CATTRGGGNEKLFF.

The chain is built from TRBV20-1 and TRBJ2-6, with a tentative D call TRBD1 (5 bases). The CDR3 length is 13 residues. The ends were cut back, 8 bases at V and 2 bases at J, with 10 bases in the middle. Germline assignment: CDR1 DFQATT and CDR2 SNEGSKA (reference sequence). CDR3 sequence (DNA): TGCAGTTCCAGGGTTACTGGGGCCAACGTCCTGACTTTC. Protein: CSSRVTGANVLTF.

The chain links TRBV25-1 to TRBJ1-1, with D tentatively TRBD1 (6 bases). V was shortened by 5 bases and J by 1 base, with 17 bases between the two germline ends. Germline loops: CDR1 MGHDK, CDR2 SYGVNS. The CDR3 covers 16 residues. As DNA, the CDR3 is TGTGCCAGCAGTCTCACCGGGGGCAGACCGAACACTGAAGCTTTCTTT. The encoded protein is CASSLTGGRPNTEAFF.

V gene TRBV7-9 combines with J gene TRBJ2-5; 7 nucleotides agree with TRBD1. The CDR3 loop spans 15 amino acids. Trimming cost V 3 bases and J 0 bases; bases outside gene matches: 4. CDR1 and CDR2 from the germline V gene are SEHNR and FQNEAQ (reference sequence). CDR3 loop: CASSLTGIYQETQYF. Written as DNA, the CDR3 is TGTGCCAGCAGCTTGACAGGGATTTACCAAGAGACCCAGTACTTC.

By proportion, this clonotype is medium-sized. The chain recombines TRBV25-1 with TRBJ1-2; TRBD1 agrees at 7 bases. The CDR3 runs 15 residues. V gave up 4 bases and J gave up 4 bases; unmatched junction bases: 9. Germline CDR1 and CDR2: MGHDK and SYGVNS. CDR3 loop: CASSGGTASTYGYTF. CDR3 DNA: TGTGCCAGCAGTGGAGGGACAGCGTCAACCTATGGCTACACCTTC.

Worth noting for this clonotype: An end of the junction differs from the germline gene, which may be a read error. The chain uses TRBV10-3 and TRBJ1-1, with 9 bases aligning to TRBD1. The germline V gene encodes CDR1 ENHRY and CDR2 SYGVKD. The length of the CDR3 is 11 residues. The CDR3 bases are TGTGCCAGCAGTGATCCCGGGACAGGGTTCTTT. As protein: CASSDPGTGFF.